This T cell receptor beta chain is drawn from a study of blood T cells in healthy people across ages. Study observations and caveats: TCR beta diversity correlated strongly with naive T cell percentage.

Deletions cut 5 bases from V and 4 bases from J, with 7 bases between. This CDR3 contains 11 residues. Germline lookup yields CDR1 SQVTM and CDR2 ANQGSEA. There are a few counts of this clonotype. Its antigen is unidentified. A sample-barcoded 5' primer and a J-beta primer mix were used in a second PCR of roughly 6 to 12 cycles. Each CDR3 protein gets one entry after TCRdb re-called the 5' RACE reads with MiXCR. The repertoire has approximately 800,000 distinct CDR3 sequences, 25% of them found once; the top ten carry 3% to 4%. The same sample was also studied in work on T cells of mothers and their children. In that study: Donors were a few healthy Caucasian mothers and their six children.

The sequenced sample consisted of blood. V gene TRBV29-1 combines with J gene TRBJ2-3; D remains ambiguous. This clonotype originated in a boy between 5 and 17 years old in good health. The CDR3 loop reads CSVPRADTQYF. The CDR3 nucleotides read TGCAGCGTTCCTAGGGCAGATACGCAGTATTTT.